The 10 T cell receptor beta chains presented below share a single source sample, sequenced in a study of cytomegalovirus exposure and HLA in healthy donors. 13 Jbeta primers and 60 Vbeta primers were used for the PCR. Assay: immunoSEQ multiplex PCR; the TCRdb copy retains only in-frame clones and omits some. The sample yields some 150,000 clones, 75% to 90% seen once. The material sequenced was PBMCs. These receptors were taken from a woman aged 50 to 60 in good health and CMV-seropositive.

This chain uses TRBV7-9 with TRBJ1-1, with 7 bases matching TRBD1. The V gene end was trimmed by 5 bases and the J gene end by 6 bases; junction bases not matched to a gene: 18. This CDR3 is built from 17 residues. The germline V gene encodes CDR1 SEHNR and CDR2 FQNEAQ (reference sequence). DNA of the CDR3: TGTGCCAGCAGCCCCCCCGGGCAGGGGGTTTGGGGCGCTGAAGCTTTCTTT. Amino acid sequence: CASSPPGQGVWGAEAFF.

The chain carries TRBV6-5 and TRBJ2-1, with D maybe TRBD2 (5 bases). The CDR3 has 16 amino acids. Germline CDR1 MNHEY, CDR2 SVGAGI. The V gene lost 2 bases and the J gene lost 5 bases, with 16 bases spanning the gap. CDR3 in DNA: TGTGCCAGCAGTTACGCCACTAGTCGGGGTAACAATGAGCAGTTCTTC. Residues: CASSYATSRGNNEQFF.

V and J are TRBV28 and TRBJ1-4; tentative D call: TRBD1 (6 bases). The germline V and J ends were trimmed by 10 bases and 5 bases, with 17 bases remaining between them. The CDR3 sequence is 14 residues long. Germline CDR1 is MDHEN and CDR2 is SYDVKM. CDR3 in DNA: TGTGCCACTTTCAAAGGGACAAGCAATGAAAAACTGTTTTTT. Protein sequence: CATFKGTSNEKLFF.

The V gene is TRBV10-3, the J gene TRBJ2-3, with 10 bases matching TRBD2. The CDR3 has 14 residues. Per the germline V gene, CDR1 is ENHRY and CDR2 is SYGVKD. V was clipped by 11 bases and J by 6 bases; unmatched bases: 11. The DNA for the CDR3 is TGTGCCGCCCATAGCGGGGGGCAGGCGGATACGCAGTATTTT. Its protein is CAAHSGGQADTQYF.

J is TRBJ1-1 and V is TRBV6-5; 7 positions match TRBD1. V lost 5 bases and J lost 7; bases outside the gene matches: 10. The CDR3 consists of 14 residues. The germline V gene has CDR1 MNHEY and CDR2 SVGAGI. In DNA, the CDR3 is TGTGCCAGCAGTAGACACGGACAGGAGGGTGAAGCTTTCTTT. Translation: CASSRHGQEGEAFF.

V gene TRBV2 combines with J gene TRBJ2-7; 7 bases fit TRBD1. The CDR3 totals 14 residues. Trimming at V came to 10 bases and at J to 4 bases, leaving 13 bases not matched to a gene. CDR1 and CDR2 from the germline V gene are SNHLY and FYNNEI. The CDR3 protein is CATRRGLLRYEQYF. For the CDR3, the DNA is TGTGCCACCCGAAGGGGGCTCTTAAGGTACGAGCAGTACTTC.

This clone showed up just a few times. The chain links TRBV7-3 to TRBJ1-4; tentative D call: TRBD1 (6 bases). V was shortened by 3 bases and J by 7 bases, with 12 bases between the two germline ends. This CDR3 is 14 amino acids long. Germline CDR1 SGHTA, CDR2 FQGTGA. The DNA for the CDR3 is TGTGCCAGCAGCTTTGAGTACAGGGCTGAAAAACTGTTTTTT. Protein product: CASSFEYRAEKLFF.

The rearrangement uses TRBV7-6 and TRBJ2-3; 8 nucleotides agree with TRBD2. J gave up 2 bases and V 5 bases, and 6 bases lay outside the gene matches. This CDR3 contains 15 residues. Germline V gives CDR1 SGHVS, CDR2 FNYEAQ. The CDR3 DNA follows: TGTGCCAGCAGCCCACTAGCGGAATTCACAGATACGCAGTATTTT. Translation: CASSPLAEFTDTQYF.

This clone is a singleton in its sample. The chain has TRBV5-1 and TRBJ1-2; perhaps TRBD1 as D (6 bases). The CDR3 loop spans 14 amino acids. In germline, CDR1 is SGHRS, CDR2 YFSETQ. The ends were cut back, 4 bases at V and 5 bases at J, with 15 bases in the middle. Written as DNA, the CDR3 is TGCGCCAGCAGCCCCTTACAGGGAGGGTATGGCTACACCTTC. This codes for CASSPLQGGYGYTF.

The chain uses TRBV11-2 and TRBJ2-1; a weak D match, TRBD1 (5 bases). The germline V and J ends were trimmed by 4 bases and 4 bases, with 20 bases remaining between them. The length of the CDR3 is 17 residues. In germline, CDR1 is SGHAT, CDR2 FQNNGV. CDR3 bases: TGTGCCAGCAGCTCCAGTAGGGGCCTGCCAGTGTACAATGAGCAGTTCTTC. Protein: CASSSSRGLPVYNEQFF.